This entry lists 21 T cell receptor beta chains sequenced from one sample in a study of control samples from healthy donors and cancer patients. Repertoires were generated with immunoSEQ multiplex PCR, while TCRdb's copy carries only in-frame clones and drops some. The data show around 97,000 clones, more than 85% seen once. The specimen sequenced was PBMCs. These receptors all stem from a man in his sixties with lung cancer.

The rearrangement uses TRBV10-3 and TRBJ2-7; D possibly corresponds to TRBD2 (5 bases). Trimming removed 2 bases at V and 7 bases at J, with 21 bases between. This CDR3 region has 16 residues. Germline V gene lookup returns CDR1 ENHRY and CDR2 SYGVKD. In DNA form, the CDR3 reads TGTGCCATCAGTGAGGCCGACCAGAGGGTTACTAGGGAGCAGTACGTC. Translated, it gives CAISEADQRVTREQYV.

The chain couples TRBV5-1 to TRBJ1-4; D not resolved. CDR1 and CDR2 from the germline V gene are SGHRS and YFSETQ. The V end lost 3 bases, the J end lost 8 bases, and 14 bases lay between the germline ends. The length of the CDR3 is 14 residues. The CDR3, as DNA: TGCGCCAGCAGCTCGCTGGCCCATGGGGAAAAACTGTTTTTT. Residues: CASSSLAHGEKLFF. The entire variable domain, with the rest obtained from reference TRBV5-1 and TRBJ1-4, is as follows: KAGVTQTPRYLIKTRGQQVTLSCSPISGHRSVSWYQQTPGQGLQFLFEYFSETQRNKGNFPGRFSGRQFSNSRSEMNVSTLELGDSALYLCASSSLAHGEKLFFGSGTQLSVL.

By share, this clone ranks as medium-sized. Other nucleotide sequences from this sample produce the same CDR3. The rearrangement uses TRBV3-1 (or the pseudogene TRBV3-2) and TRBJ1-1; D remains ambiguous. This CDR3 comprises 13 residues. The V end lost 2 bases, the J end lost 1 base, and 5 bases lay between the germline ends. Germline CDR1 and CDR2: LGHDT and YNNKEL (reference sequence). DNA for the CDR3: TGTGCCAGCAGCCAACCAGGGAACACTGAAGCTTTCTTT. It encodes CASSQPGNTEAFF.

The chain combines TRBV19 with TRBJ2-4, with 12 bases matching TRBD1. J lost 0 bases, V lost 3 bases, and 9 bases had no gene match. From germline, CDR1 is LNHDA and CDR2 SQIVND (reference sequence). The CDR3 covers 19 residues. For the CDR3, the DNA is TGTGCCAGTAGTATCGGATGGGGACAGGGGGCAGGAGCCAAAAACATTCAGTACTTC. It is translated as CASSIGWGQGAGAKNIQYF.

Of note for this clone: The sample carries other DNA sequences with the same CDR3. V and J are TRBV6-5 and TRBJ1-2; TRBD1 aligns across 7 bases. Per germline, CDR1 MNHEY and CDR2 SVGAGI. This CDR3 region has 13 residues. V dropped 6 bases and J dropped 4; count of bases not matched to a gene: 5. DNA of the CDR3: TGTGCCAGCAGAACCGGGACAGCCTATGGCTACACCTTC. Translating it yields CASRTGTAYGYTF.

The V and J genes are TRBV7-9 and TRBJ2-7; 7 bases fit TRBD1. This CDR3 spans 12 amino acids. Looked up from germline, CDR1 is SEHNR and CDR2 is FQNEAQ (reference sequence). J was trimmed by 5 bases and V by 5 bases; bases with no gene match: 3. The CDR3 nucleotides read TGTGCCAGCAGCCGACAGGGAAACGAGCAGTACGTC. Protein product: CASSRQGNEQYV.

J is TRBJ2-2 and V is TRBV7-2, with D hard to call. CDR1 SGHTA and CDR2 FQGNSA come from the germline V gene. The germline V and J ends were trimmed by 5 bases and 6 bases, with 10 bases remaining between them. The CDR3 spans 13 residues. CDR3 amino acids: CASSPMSAGELFF. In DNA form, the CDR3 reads TGTGCCAGCAGCCCCATGAGCGCCGGGGAGCTGTTTTTT.

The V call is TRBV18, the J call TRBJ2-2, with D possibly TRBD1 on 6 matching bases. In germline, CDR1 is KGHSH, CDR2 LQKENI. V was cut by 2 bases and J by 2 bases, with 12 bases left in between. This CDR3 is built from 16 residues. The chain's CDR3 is CASSPTRTENTGELFF. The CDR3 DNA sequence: TGTGCCAGCTCACCAACCAGGACAGAAAACACCGGGGAGCTGTTTTTT.

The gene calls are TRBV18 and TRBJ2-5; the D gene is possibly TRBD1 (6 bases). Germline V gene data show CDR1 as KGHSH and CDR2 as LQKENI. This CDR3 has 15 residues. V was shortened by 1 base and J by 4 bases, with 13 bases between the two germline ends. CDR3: CASSPRQGPTETQYF. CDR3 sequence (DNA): TGTGCCAGCTCACCACGTCAGGGGCCAACAGAGACCCAGTACTTC.

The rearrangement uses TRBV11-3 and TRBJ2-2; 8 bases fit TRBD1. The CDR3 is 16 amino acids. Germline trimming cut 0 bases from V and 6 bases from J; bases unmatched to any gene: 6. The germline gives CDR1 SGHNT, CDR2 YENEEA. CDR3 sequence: CASSLDGQGGSGELFF. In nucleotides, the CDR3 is TGTGCCAGCAGCTTAGATGGACAGGGAGGCTCCGGGGAGCTGTTTTTT.

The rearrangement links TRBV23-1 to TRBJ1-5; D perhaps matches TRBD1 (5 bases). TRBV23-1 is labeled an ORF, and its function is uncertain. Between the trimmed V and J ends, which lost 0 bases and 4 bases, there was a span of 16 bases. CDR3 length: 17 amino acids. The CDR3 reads CASSQSRRGRRNQPQHF. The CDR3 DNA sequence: TGCGCCAGCAGTCAATCGAGAAGGGGCCGTAGGAATCAGCCCCAGCATTTT.

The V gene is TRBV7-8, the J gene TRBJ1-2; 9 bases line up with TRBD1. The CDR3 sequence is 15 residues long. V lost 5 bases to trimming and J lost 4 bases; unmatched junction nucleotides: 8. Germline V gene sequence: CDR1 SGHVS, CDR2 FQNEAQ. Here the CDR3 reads CASSLRTGEVYGYTF. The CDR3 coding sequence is TGTGCCAGCAGCCTCCGGACAGGGGAAGTCTATGGCTACACCTTC. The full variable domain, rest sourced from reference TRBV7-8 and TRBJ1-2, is GAGVSQSPRYKVAKRGQDVALRCDPISGHVSLFWYQQALGQGPEFLTYFQNEAQLDKSGLPSDRFFAERPEGSVSTLKIQRTQQEDSAVYLCASSLRTGEVYGYTFGSGTRLTVV.

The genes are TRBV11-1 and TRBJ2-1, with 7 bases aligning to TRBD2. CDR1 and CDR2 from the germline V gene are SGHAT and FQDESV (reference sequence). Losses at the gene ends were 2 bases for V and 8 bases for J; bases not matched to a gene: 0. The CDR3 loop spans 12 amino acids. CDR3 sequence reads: CASSLRGDEQFF. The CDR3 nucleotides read TGTGCCAGCAGCTTACGGGGGGATGAGCAGTTCTTC.

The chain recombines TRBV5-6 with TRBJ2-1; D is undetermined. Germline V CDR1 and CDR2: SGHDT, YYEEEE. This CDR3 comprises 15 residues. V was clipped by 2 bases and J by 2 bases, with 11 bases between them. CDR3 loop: CASSLRVSPYNEQFF. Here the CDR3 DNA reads TGTGCCAGCAGCTTAAGGGTCAGCCCCTACAATGAGCAGTTCTTC.

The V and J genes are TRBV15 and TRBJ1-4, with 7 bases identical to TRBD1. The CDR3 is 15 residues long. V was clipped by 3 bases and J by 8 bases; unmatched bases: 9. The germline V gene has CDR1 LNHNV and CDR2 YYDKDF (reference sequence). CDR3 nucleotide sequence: TGTGCCACCAGCAGGGGGGGTACAGGGGTCGAAAAACTGTTTTTT. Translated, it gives CATSRGGTGVEKLFF.

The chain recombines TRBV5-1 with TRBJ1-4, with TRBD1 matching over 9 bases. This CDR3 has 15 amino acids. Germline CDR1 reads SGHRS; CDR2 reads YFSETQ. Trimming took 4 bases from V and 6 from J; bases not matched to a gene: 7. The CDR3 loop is CASSDTGGIDEKLFF. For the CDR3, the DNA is TGCGCCAGCAGCGATACAGGGGGCATCGATGAAAAACTGTTTTTT.

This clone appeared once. CDR3 amino acids: CASSLDGGANEQYF. The CDR3 DNA follows: TGTGCCAGCAGCTTAGACGGAGGGGCCAACGAGCAGTACTTC. The V gene is TRBV7-9, the J gene TRBJ2-7; possibly TRBD2 for D (6 bases). CDR1 and CDR2 from the germline V gene are SEHNR and FQNEAQ (reference sequence). The CDR3 covers 14 residues. Trimming stripped 1 base from V and 5 bases from J, with 12 bases between.

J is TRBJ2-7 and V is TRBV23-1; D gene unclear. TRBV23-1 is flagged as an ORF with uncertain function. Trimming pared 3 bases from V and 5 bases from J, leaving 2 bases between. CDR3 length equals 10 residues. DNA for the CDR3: TGCGCCAGCAGTCAGAACGAGCAGTACGTC. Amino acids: CASSQNEQYV.

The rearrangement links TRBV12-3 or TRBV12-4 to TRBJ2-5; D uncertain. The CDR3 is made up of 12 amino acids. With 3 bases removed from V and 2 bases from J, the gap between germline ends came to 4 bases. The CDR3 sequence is CASSFVQETQYF. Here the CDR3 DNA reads TGTGCCAGCAGTTTCGTACAAGAGACCCAGTACTTC.

CDR3 in DNA: TGTGCCACCAGTGATCCTTACGGGGGGGGAGAGGGAGAGACCCAGTACTTC. Translating gives CATSDPYGGGEGETQYF. The chain carries TRBV24-1 and TRBJ2-5, with 8 bases identical to TRBD2. Trimming at V came to 3 bases and at J to 4 bases, leaving 12 bases not matched to a gene. This CDR3 spans 17 amino acids. Germline V gene lookup returns CDR1 KGHDR and CDR2 SFDVKD.

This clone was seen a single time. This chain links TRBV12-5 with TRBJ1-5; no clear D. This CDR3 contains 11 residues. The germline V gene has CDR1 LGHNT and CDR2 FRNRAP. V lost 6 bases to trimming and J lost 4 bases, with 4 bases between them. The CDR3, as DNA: TGTGCTAGTGGCCCAAATCAGCCCCAGCATTTT. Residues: CASGPNQPQHF.